This T cell receptor beta chain was sequenced for a study of shared clonotypes between healthy human individuals. Libraries were prepared by immunoSEQ multiplex PCR; TCRdb keeps only in-frame clonotypes and omits some of them. The sample comprises a few million clones, approximately 94% of which are singletons, and over 0.12% rests with the top ten. The source is a man between 18 and 35 years old in good health. The sequenced sample consisted of naive CD4+ T cells sorted from blood. Subset specified: CD45RA+ positively selected.

The CDR3 DNA reads TGCGCCAGCAGCTTGGGGGACCGATCCCGAGGGGACACTGAAGCTTTCTTT. It yields the protein CASSLGDRSRGDTEAFF. This rearrangement joins TRBV5-1 to TRBJ1-1, with a possible D match to TRBD1 (5 bases). Germline CDR1 and CDR2: SGHRS and YFSETQ. This CDR3 is 17 amino acids long. The V end lost 0 bases, the J end lost 3 bases, and 18 bases lay between the germline ends.